This TCR beta chain stems from a study of T cells in localized non-small cell lung cancer. Germline loops: CDR1 MNHNS, CDR2 SASEGT. The CDR3 contains 15 residues. V lost 1 base and J 4 bases, leaving 13 bases between the germline ends. TCRdb keeps only in-frame clones here, not all; method: immunoSEQ multiplex PCR. The sample holds about 17,000 clones, about 86% seen once. This sequence originates from an older male donor with stage III lung adenocarcinoma. The input for sequencing was peripheral blood, taken before any cancer treatment. The chain uses TRBV6-1 and TRBJ1-2; D may be TRBD1 (5 bases). This CDR3 reads CASSEDISGIYGYTF. DNA of the CDR3: TGTGCCAGCAGTGAAGATATCTCAGGGATCTATGGCTACACCTTC.